The clone carrying this T cell receptor (beta chain) was found a few times. Its antigen is as yet unknown. The ends were cut back, 3 bases at V and 2 bases at J, with 8 bases in the middle. Per germline, CDR1 KGHSH and CDR2 LQKENI. The CDR3 sequence is 13 residues long. The data derive from a study of response to subunit inactivated influenza vaccine. TCRdb redid the calling of the RT-PCR reads with MiXCR, one entry per CDR3 protein. Here the sample spans 530,000 or so distinct CDR3 sequences, 25% being singletons. Points from the study as a whole: Seasonal influenza vaccination, on each occasion, was suggested by the authors to recruit few new T cells.

This TCR was recovered from a man aged 50 to 60 who received an inactivated influenza vaccine. The sample in question was CD4+ T cells sorted from PBMCs, obtained more than 4 days after vaccination. The chain couples TRBV18 to TRBJ2-7; D ambiguous. CDR3 coding DNA: TGTGCCAGCTCACCGGGCAGCGCCTACGAGCAGTACTTC. This codes for CASSPGSAYEQYF.